The T cell receptor beta chain described here comes from a study of identical twins. Notes on the study in general: The analysis was cross-sectional rather than longitudinal within donors.

This clonotype was counted a few times. Antigen unknown. Germline V CDR1 and CDR2: MNHEY, SVGAGI. The CDR3 consists of 12 residues. V was trimmed by 6 bases and J by 2 bases, leaving 8 bases between them. One entry per CDR3 protein results from TCRdb running MiXCR on the 5' RACE reads. The repertoire holds about 570,000 distinct CDR3 sequences, with nearly 10% as singletons. This sample was shared with a second study, whose subject was yellow fever vaccine responses in identical twins.

Sample: PBMCs. The chain recombines TRBV6-5 with TRBJ2-7; D unclear. The receptor was derived from a woman aged 18-29 years in good health. The CDR3 DNA follows: TGTGCCAGCAGATCTACCGCCTACGAGCAGTACTTC. Amino acid sequence: CASRSTAYEQYF.